Reported below is one TCR beta chain. Here immunoSEQ multiplex PCR was the method, and the copy in TCRdb shows in-frame clones only, minus some. This table holds 19,000 or so clones, more than 70% found once. This sample is part of a study of T cells in localized non-small cell lung cancer. The CDR3 sequence is 13 residues long. The germline CDR1 and CDR2 sequences are SQVTM and ANQGSEA. V was clipped by 2 bases and J by 4 bases, with 11 bases between them. This clonotype was obtained from a male donor at least 60 years old with stage III lung adenocarcinoma. Sequenced here: peripheral blood, sampled before any cancer treatment. The chain carries TRBV29-1 and TRBJ2-5; D may be TRBD2 (6 bases). The chain's CDR3 is CSVELLGGETQYF. The CDR3, as DNA: TGCAGCGTTGAACTTTTGGGGGGAGAGACCCAGTACTTC. The full variable domain, its missing parts supplied by reference TRBV29-1 and TRBJ2-5, is SAVISQKPSRDICQRGTSLTIQCQVDSQVTMMFWYRQQPGQSLTLIATANQGSEATYESGFVIDKFPISRPNLTFSTLTVSNMSPEDSSIYLCSVELLGGETQYFGPGTRLLVL.